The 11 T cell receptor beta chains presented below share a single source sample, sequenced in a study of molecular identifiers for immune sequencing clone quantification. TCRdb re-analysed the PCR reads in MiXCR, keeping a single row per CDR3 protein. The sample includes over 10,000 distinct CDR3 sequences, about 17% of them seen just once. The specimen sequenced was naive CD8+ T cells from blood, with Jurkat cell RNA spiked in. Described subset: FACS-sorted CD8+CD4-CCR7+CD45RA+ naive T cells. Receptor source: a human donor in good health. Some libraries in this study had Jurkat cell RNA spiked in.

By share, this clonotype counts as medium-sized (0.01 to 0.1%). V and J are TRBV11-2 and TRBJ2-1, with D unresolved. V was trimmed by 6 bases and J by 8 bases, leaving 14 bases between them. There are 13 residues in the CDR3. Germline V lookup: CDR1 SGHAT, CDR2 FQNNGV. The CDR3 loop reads CASSLVSVDEQFF. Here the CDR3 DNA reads TGTGCCAGCAGTCTTGTATCAGTCGATGAGCAGTTCTTC.

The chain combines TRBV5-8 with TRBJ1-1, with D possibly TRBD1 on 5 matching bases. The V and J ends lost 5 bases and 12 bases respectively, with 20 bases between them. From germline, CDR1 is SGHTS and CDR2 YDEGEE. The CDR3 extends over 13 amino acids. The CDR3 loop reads CASRDEQAPETFF. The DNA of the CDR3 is TGTGCCAGCAGGGACGAACAGGCGCCTGAGACTTTCTTT.

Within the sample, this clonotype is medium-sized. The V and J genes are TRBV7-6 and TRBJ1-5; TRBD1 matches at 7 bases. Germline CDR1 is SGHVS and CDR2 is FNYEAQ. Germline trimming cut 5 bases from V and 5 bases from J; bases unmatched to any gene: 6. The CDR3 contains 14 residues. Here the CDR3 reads CASSPNTGDQPQHF. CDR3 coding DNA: TGTGCCAGCAGCCCCAATACAGGGGATCAGCCCCAGCATTTT.

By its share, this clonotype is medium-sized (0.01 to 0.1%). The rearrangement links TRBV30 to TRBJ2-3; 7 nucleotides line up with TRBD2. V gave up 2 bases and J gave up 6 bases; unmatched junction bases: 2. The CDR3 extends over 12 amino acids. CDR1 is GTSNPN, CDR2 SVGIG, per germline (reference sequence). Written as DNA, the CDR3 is TGTGCCTGGAGTACTAGCGTTGATACGCAGTATTTT. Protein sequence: CAWSTSVDTQYF. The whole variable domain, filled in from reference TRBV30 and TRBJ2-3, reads SQTIHQWPATLVQPVGSPLSLECTVEGTSNPNLYWYRQAAGRGLQLLFYSVGIGQISSEVPQNLSASRPQDRQFILSSKKLLLSDSGFYLCAWSTSVDTQYFGPGTRLTVL.

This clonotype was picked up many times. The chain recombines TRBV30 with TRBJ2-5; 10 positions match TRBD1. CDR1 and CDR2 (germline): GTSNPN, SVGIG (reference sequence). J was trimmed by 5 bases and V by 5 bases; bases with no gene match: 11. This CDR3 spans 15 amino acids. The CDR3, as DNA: TGTGCCTGGGAGTGGGGGACAGGGGCCGTCGAGACCCAGTACTTC. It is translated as CAWEWGTGAVETQYF.

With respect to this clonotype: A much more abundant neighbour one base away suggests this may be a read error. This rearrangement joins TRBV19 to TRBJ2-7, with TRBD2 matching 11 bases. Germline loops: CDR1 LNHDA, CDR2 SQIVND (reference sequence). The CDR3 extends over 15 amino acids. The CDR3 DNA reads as TGTGCCAGTGGTATATTAGCGGGAGGGAGCTACGAGCAGTACTTC. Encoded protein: CASGILAGGSYEQYF.

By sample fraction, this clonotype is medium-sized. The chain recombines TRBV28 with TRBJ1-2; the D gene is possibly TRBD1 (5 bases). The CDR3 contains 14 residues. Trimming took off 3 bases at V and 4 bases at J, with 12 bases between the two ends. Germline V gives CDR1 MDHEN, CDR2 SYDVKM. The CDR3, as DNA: TGTGCCAGCAGTTTTACAGGACTTACCTATGGCTACACCTTC. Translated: CASSFTGLTYGYTF.

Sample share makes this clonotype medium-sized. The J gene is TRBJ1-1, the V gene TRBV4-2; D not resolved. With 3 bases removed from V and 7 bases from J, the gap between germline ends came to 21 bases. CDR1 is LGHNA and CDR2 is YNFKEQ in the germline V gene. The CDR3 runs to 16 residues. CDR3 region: CASSQVKDFNWGEAFF. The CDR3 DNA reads TGTGCCAGCAGCCAGGTCAAGGACTTTAACTGGGGTGAAGCTTTCTTT.

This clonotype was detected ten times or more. CDR3 sequence: CATSDSYTDTQYF. In DNA form, the CDR3 reads TGTGCCACCAGTGACTCCTACACAGATACGCAGTATTTT. V gene TRBV24-1 combines with J gene TRBJ2-3; D is uncertain. In germline, CDR1 is KGHDR, CDR2 SFDVKD. V was pared by 4 bases and J by 2 bases, with 6 bases between. This CDR3 is built from 13 residues.

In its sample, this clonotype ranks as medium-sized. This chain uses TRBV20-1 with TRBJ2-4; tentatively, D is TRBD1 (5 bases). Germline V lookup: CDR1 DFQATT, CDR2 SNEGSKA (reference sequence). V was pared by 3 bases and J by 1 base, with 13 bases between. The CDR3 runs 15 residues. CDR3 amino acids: CSASSFRGAKNIQYF. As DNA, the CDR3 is TGCAGTGCTAGTAGTTTTAGGGGTGCCAAAAACATTCAGTACTTC.

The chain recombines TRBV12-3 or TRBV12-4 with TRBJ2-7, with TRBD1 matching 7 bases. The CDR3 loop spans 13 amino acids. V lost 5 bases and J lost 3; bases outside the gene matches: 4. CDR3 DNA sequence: TGTGCCAGCAGTAACACAGGGGTCTACGAGCAGTACTTC. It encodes CASSNTGVYEQYF.